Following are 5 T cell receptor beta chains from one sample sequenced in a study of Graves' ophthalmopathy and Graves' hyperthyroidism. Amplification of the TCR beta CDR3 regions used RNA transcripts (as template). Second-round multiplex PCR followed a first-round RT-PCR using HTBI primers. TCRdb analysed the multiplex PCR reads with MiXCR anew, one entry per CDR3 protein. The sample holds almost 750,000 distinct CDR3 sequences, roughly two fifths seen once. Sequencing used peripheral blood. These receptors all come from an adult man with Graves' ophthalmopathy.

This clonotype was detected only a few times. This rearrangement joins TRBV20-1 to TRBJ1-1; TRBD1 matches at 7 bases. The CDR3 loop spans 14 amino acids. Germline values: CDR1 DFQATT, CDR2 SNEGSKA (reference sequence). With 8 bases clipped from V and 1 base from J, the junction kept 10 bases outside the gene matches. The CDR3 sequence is CSPPEQGRNTEAFF. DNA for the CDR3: TGCAGTCCACCGGAACAGGGGAGGAACACTGAAGCTTTCTTT.

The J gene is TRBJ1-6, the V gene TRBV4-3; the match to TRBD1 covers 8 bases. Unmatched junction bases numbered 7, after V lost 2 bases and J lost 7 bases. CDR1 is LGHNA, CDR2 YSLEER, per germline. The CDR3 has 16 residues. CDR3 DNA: TGCGCCAGCAGCCAATTCTCGACAGGGGTCAATTCACCCCTCCACTTT. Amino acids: CASSQFSTGVNSPLHF.

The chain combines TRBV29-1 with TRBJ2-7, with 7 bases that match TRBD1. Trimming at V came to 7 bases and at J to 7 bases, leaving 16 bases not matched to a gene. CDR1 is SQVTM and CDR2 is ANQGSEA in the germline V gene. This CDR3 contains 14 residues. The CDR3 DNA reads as TGCAGCGACCTACAGCCGGGACAGTGGGATGAGCAGTACTTC. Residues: CSDLQPGQWDEQYF.

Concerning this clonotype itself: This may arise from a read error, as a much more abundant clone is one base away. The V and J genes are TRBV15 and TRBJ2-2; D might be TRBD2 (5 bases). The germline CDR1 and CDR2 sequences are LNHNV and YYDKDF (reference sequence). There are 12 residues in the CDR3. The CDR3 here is CATCRGTGELFF. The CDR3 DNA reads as TGTGCCACCTGCAGAGGGACCGGGGAGCTGTTTTTT.

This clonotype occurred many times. This CDR3 is CASSQLTGFGSPLHF. Here the CDR3 DNA reads TGTGCCAGCAGCCAACTTACAGGGTTCGGTTCACCCCTCCACTTT. The V call is TRBV14, the J call TRBJ1-6; perhaps TRBD1 as D (6 bases). The V end lost 2 bases, the J end lost 9 bases, and 14 bases lay between the germline ends. The length of the CDR3 is 15 residues. Germline V gene data show CDR1 as SGHDN and CDR2 as FVKESK.